Below, 32 T cell receptor beta chains from the same sample are listed, as sequenced in a study of T cell changes during pregnancy in multiple sclerosis. Sequencing was performed with immunoSEQ multiplex PCR; in TCRdb, only in-frame clones are kept and a portion is missing. The sample shows under 95,000 clones, roughly nine tenths of them seen only once. The sequences come from peripheral blood, collected after pregnancy. Every receptor here comes from a female donor in good health, enrolled as a control in a pregnancy study.

The CDR3 here is CASSSHEGLQAGFF. CDR3 coding DNA: TGTGCCAGCAGTTCACACGAGGGACTCCAAGCCGGTTTCTTT. This rearrangement joins TRBV28 to TRBJ1-1; the D gene is possibly TRBD1 (5 bases). The CDR3 length is 14 residues. Per the germline V gene, CDR1 is MDHEN and CDR2 is SYDVKM. The V and J ends lost 4 bases and 13 bases respectively, with 22 bases between them.

The V and J genes are TRBV27 and TRBJ1-2; D may be TRBD1 (5 bases). The CDR3 contains 19 residues. V lost 0 bases and J lost 4, with 24 bases in between. Germline V lookup: CDR1 MNHEY, CDR2 SMNVEV (reference sequence). CDR3 sequence (DNA): TGTGCCAGCAGTTTATCTTCCGGGGGTTGGGGAGGGCCTCTCTATGGCTACACCTTC. Amino acids: CASSLSSGGWGGPLYGYTF.

The sample holds one count of this clone. This chain's CDR3 is CASSATGNRYNEQFF. Here the CDR3 DNA reads TGTGCCAGCAGCGCGACAGGGAATAGGTACAATGAGCAGTTCTTC. The chain has TRBV2 and TRBJ2-1; 7 nucleotides line up with TRBD1. Germline CDR1 is SNHLY and CDR2 is FYNNEI. The CDR3 is 15 residues long. The V segment lost 6 bases and the J segment 4 bases; nucleotides outside the gene matches: 9.

This chain connects TRBV9 to TRBJ1-2; D call uncertain. The CDR3 runs to 15 residues. The V end lost 2 bases, the J end lost 0 bases, and 11 bases lay between the germline ends. Germline CDR1 reads SGDLS; CDR2 reads YYNGEE. The CDR3 DNA sequence: TGTGCCAGCAGCGTCCAGGAACGAGCTAACTATGGCTACACCTTC. Translated: CASSVQERANYGYTF. Supplemented by reference TRBV9 and TRBJ1-2, the full variable domain reads DSGVTQTPKHLITATGQRVTLRCSPRSGDLSVYWYQQSLDQGLQFLIQYYNGEERAKGNILERFSAQQFPDLHSELNLSSLELGDSALYFCASSVQERANYGYTFGSGTRLTVV.

The chain joins TRBV9 to TRBJ1-2, with D possibly matching TRBD1 (5 bases). CDR3 length equals 14 residues. Per the germline V gene, CDR1 is SGDLS and CDR2 is YYNGEE. Trimming cost V 0 bases and J 4 bases, with 10 bases left between them. CDR3 bases: TGTGCCAGCAGCGTAGATGGGGGGATCTATGGCTACACCTTC. This translates into CASSVDGGIYGYTF.

The gene calls are TRBV7-3 and TRBJ2-6; D might be TRBD1 (6 bases). Trimming pared 1 base from V and 5 bases from J, leaving 15 bases between. Germline lookup yields CDR1 SGHTA and CDR2 FQGTGA. This CDR3 region has 17 residues. CDR3 sequence: CASSLSIQGRRANVLTF. In DNA, the CDR3 is TGTGCCAGCAGCTTAAGCATACAGGGTCGGAGGGCCAACGTCCTGACTTTC.

The rearrangement links TRBV30 to TRBJ2-5; unclear D gene. Germline assignment: CDR1 GTSNPN and CDR2 SVGIG (reference sequence). There are 14 residues in the CDR3. Trimming shortened V by 5 bases and J by 1 base, and 14 bases separated the two germline ends. The CDR3 is CAWGRGPPQETQYF. Here the CDR3 DNA reads TGTGCCTGGGGCAGAGGCCCCCCCCAAGAGACCCAGTACTTC.

The CDR3 loop reads CATTQAPDSYEQYF. DNA for the CDR3: TGTGCCACCACACAGGCCCCGGACTCCTACGAGCAGTACTTC. The V call is TRBV21-1, the J call TRBJ2-7; the table's D call, TRBD1, was not checked against the DNA. TRBV21-1 is recorded as a pseudogene. The CDR3 covers 14 residues.

The chain employs TRBV19 and TRBJ2-1; 10 positions match TRBD2. V lost 3 bases, J lost 4 bases, and 3 bases stayed unmatched. The CDR3 has 15 residues. Germline V gene lookup returns CDR1 LNHDA and CDR2 SQIVND (reference sequence). CDR3 nucleotides: TGTGCCAGTAGTATCCCGGGACTAGCGTACAATGAGCAGTTCTTC. This translates into CASSIPGLAYNEQFF.

This clone was counted a few times. The chain couples TRBV30 to TRBJ1-3; 7 bases align to TRBD1. The length of the CDR3 is 14 residues. CDR1 is GTSNPN, CDR2 SVGIG, per germline (reference sequence). The junction had 7 bases not matched to a gene; V was cut back by 2 bases and J by 6 bases. The CDR3 sequence is CAWSNGGGLNTIYF. CDR3 DNA sequence: TGTGCCTGGAGTAACGGAGGGGGCTTAAACACCATATATTTT.

CDR3 nucleotides: TGTGCCAGCAGCACAGGGAATGGAGTGGAAAAACTGTTTTTT. It translates to CASSTGNGVEKLFF. The chain links TRBV7-9 to TRBJ1-4, with D tentatively TRBD1 (6 bases). V was trimmed by 5 bases and J by 8 bases, leaving 15 bases between them. Germline CDR1 is SEHNR and CDR2 is FQNEAQ (reference sequence). The CDR3 sequence is 14 residues long.

The chain combines TRBV7-2 with TRBJ2-1; TRBD1 matches 8 bases. V lost 5 bases to trimming and J lost 1 base; unmatched junction nucleotides: 4. CDR1 SGHTA and CDR2 FQGNSA come from the germline V gene. The CDR3 contains 15 residues. The CDR3 is CASSPGDRSYNEQFF. Written as DNA, the CDR3 is TGTGCCAGCAGCCCGGGGGACAGGTCCTACAATGAGCAGTTCTTC.

In its sample, this clone was seen once. The V gene is TRBV18, the J gene TRBJ1-1; the D gene is possibly TRBD1 (5 bases). Germline CDR1 is KGHSH and CDR2 is LQKENI. V dropped 1 base and J dropped 1 base, with 10 bases sitting between them. The CDR3 sequence is 15 residues long. The CDR3 DNA sequence: TGTGCCAGCTCACCACGAAACCAGGGGAACACTGAAGCTTTCTTT. This sequence encodes CASSPRNQGNTEAFF. Full variable domain (remainder filled in from reference TRBV18 and TRBJ1-1): NAGVMQNPRHLVRRRGQEARLRCSPMKGHSHVYWYRQLPEEGLKFMVYLQKENIIDESGMPKERFSAEFPKEGPSILRIQQVVRGDSAAYFCASSPRNQGNTEAFFGQGTRLTVV.

The gene calls are TRBV18 and TRBJ2-1; TRBD2 aligns across 11 bases. This CDR3 is built from 16 residues. Trimming at V came to 6 bases and at J to 4 bases, leaving 8 bases not matched to a gene. Germline values: CDR1 KGHSH, CDR2 LQKENI. DNA for the CDR3: TGTGCCAGCTCTACCTATACTAGCGGGGGTTACAATGAGCAGTTCTTC. It codes for CASSTYTSGGYNEQFF.

This chain connects TRBV4-1 to TRBJ1-2; D is undetermined. CDR1 and CDR2 from the germline V gene are MGHRA and YSYEKL. The CDR3 covers 15 residues. Trimming removed 1 base at V and 4 bases at J, with 13 bases between. The CDR3: CASSQGTAFSYGYTF. The CDR3 DNA is TGCGCCAGCAGCCAAGGCACAGCCTTTAGCTATGGCTACACCTTC.

V gene TRBV18 combines with J gene TRBJ1-6; 9 bases match TRBD1. The CDR3 extends over 14 amino acids. V lost 3 bases to trimming and J lost 13 bases; unmatched junction nucleotides: 7. Germline CDR1 is KGHSH and CDR2 is LQKENI. DNA for the CDR3: TGTGCCAGCTCACCGGGACAGGGTGGGCCGCCCCTCCACTTT. It yields the protein CASSPGQGGPPLHF.

Only one count was recorded for this clone. The chain is built from TRBV29-1 and TRBJ2-5; 10 nucleotides align to TRBD1. V was pared by 7 bases and J by 1 base, with 3 bases of the junction left unmatched. The CDR3 is made up of 13 amino acids. In germline, CDR1 is SQVTM, CDR2 ANQGSEA. The CDR3, as DNA: TGCAGCGGGGACAGGGGTACCCAAGAGACCCAGTACTTC. Protein sequence: CSGDRGTQETQYF.

The rearrangement joins TRBV7-6 to TRBJ1-1; D might be TRBD1 (5 bases). The germline V gene has CDR1 SGHVS and CDR2 FNYEAQ. The length of the CDR3 is 15 residues. The ends were cut back, 4 bases at V and 5 bases at J, with 17 bases in the middle. CDR3: CASSSRGGGRTEAFF. CDR3 DNA: TGTGCCAGCAGCTCGCGGGGGGGAGGGAGAACTGAAGCTTTCTTT.

The rearrangement links TRBV6-5 to TRBJ1-2; the match to TRBD1 covers 10 bases. Trimming took 8 bases from V and 0 from J; bases not matched to a gene: 0. This CDR3 comprises 13 residues. Germline loops: CDR1 MNHEY, CDR2 SVGAGI. The CDR3 reads CASGQGANYGYTF. Written as DNA, the CDR3 is TGTGCCAGCGGACAGGGGGCTAACTATGGCTACACCTTC.

The genes are TRBV7-9 and TRBJ1-2; the match to TRBD1 covers 10 bases. CDR1 and CDR2 (germline): SEHNR, FQNEAQ (reference sequence). CDR3 length equals 14 residues. Unmatched junction bases numbered 7, after V lost 5 bases and J lost 7 bases. Here the CDR3 reads CASSQGTGATGYTF. The CDR3 DNA follows: TGTGCCAGCAGCCAAGGGACAGGGGCAACTGGCTACACCTTC.

This sequence joins TRBV30 and TRBJ1-2; 7 bases align to TRBD1. The CDR3 has 13 residues. Per germline, CDR1 GTSNPN and CDR2 SVGIG (reference sequence). V was pared by 2 bases and J by 6 bases, with 6 bases of the junction left unmatched. The CDR3 loop reads CAWSKGQRHGYTF. As DNA, the CDR3 is TGTGCCTGGAGTAAGGGACAGCGGCATGGCTACACCTTC.

The V gene is TRBV6-4, the J gene TRBJ1-1; 7 positions agree with TRBD1. This CDR3 is 13 amino acids long. With V trimmed by 0 bases and J by 8 bases, 3 bases remained unmatched. The germline gives CDR1 MRHNA, CDR2 SNTAGT. The CDR3 region is CASSDSEGAEAFF. CDR3 DNA sequence: TGTGCCAGCAGTGACTCAGAGGGGGCAGAAGCTTTCTTT.

The genes are TRBV19 and TRBJ1-3; D is ambiguous. Germline CDR1 is LNHDA and CDR2 is SQIVND (reference sequence). Trimming shortened V by 10 bases and J by 4 bases, and 17 bases separated the two germline ends. The CDR3 length is 14 residues. The CDR3 reads CATSEGVSGNTIYF. CDR3 DNA sequence: TGTGCCACCAGCGAAGGCGTCTCCGGAAACACCATATATTTT.

This clone was seen only once. The gene calls are TRBV7-9 and TRBJ2-1; 8 nucleotides align to TRBD2. Trimming took 4 bases from V and 9 from J; bases not matched to a gene: 14. CDR1 and CDR2 (germline): SEHNR, FQNEAQ (reference sequence). The CDR3 has 16 residues. The CDR3 coding sequence is TGTGCCAGCAGCTCTATCGCCGGGACTAGTAAGGGTGAGCAGTTCTTC. Amino acids: CASSSIAGTSKGEQFF.

The chain recombines TRBV7-2 with TRBJ2-3; tentative D call: TRBD1 (6 bases). The CDR3 is 13 residues long. V gave up 6 bases and J gave up 3 bases, with 10 bases separating them. Germline assignment: CDR1 SGHTA and CDR2 FQGNSA. CDR3 region: CASRRTGTDTQYF. CDR3 coding DNA: TGTGCCAGCAGAAGAACAGGGACAGATACGCAGTATTTT.

The CDR3 protein is CAMGQQNNEQFF. As DNA, the CDR3 is TGTGCCATGGGACAACAGAACAATGAGCAGTTCTTC. The chain links TRBV10-3 to TRBJ2-1; tentative D call: TRBD1 (6 bases). Germline V gives CDR1 ENHRY, CDR2 SYGVKD. Trimming shortened V by 9 bases and J by 5 bases, and 11 bases separated the two germline ends. The CDR3 runs 12 residues.

The sample holds one count of this clone. V gene TRBV18 combines with J gene TRBJ1-2; 8 bases are shared with TRBD1. Germline values: CDR1 KGHSH, CDR2 LQKENI. The CDR3 length is 17 residues. The junction had 8 bases not matched to a gene; V was cut back by 0 bases and J by 2 bases. The CDR3 loop is CASSPPTGAFLNYGYTF. The CDR3, as DNA: TGTGCCAGCTCACCACCGACAGGGGCCTTCTTAAACTATGGCTACACCTTC.

The genes are TRBV19 and TRBJ1-5; D not certain. Germline V gene data show CDR1 as LNHDA and CDR2 as SQIVND (reference sequence). The CDR3 runs to 15 residues. V lost 5 bases and J lost 1, with 12 bases in between. CDR3 amino acids: CASSYRGLSNQPQHF. DNA for the CDR3: TGTGCCAGTAGTTATCGGGGATTAAGCAATCAGCCCCAGCATTTT.

This chain links TRBV29-1 with TRBJ2-7, with TRBD1 matching 8 bases. Germline V gene lookup returns CDR1 SQVTM and CDR2 ANQGSEA. With V trimmed by 2 bases and J by 2 bases, 11 bases remained unmatched. This CDR3 is 16 amino acids long. CDR3 sequence: CSVEFGETGETYEQYF. The CDR3 DNA follows: TGCAGCGTTGAATTCGGGGAGACAGGGGAAACCTACGAGCAGTACTTC.

The genes are TRBV7-3 and TRBJ2-1, with D tentatively TRBD2 (6 bases). This CDR3 has 15 residues. Germline assignment: CDR1 SGHTA and CDR2 FQGTGA. The V end lost 4 bases, the J end lost 6 bases, and 16 bases lay between the germline ends. CDR3: CASSSPGTGANEQFF. CDR3 nucleotide sequence: TGTGCCAGCAGCTCTCCCGGGACTGGGGCCAATGAGCAGTTCTTC.

Notes on this clone: This specimen includes other DNA sequences encoding the same CDR3. This chain uses TRBV6-4 with TRBJ1-6; D call uncertain. The CDR3 runs 13 residues. Trimming removed 5 bases at V and 4 bases at J, with 6 bases between. Germline V gives CDR1 MRHNA, CDR2 SNTAGT. CDR3 loop: CASSREYNSPLHF. The CDR3 DNA is TGTGCCAGCAGTCGGGAATATAATTCACCCCTCCACTTT.

The chain employs TRBV7-3 and TRBJ2-3; D remains unclear. Per the germline V gene, CDR1 is SGHTA and CDR2 is FQGTGA. The V and J ends lost 5 bases and 0 bases respectively, with 6 bases between them. The CDR3 runs to 13 residues. The CDR3 sequence is CASSVTSTDTQYF. CDR3 nucleotide sequence: TGTGCCAGCAGCGTTACTAGCACAGATACGCAGTATTTT.